The T cell receptor (beta chain) described here comes from a study of blood T cell repertoires in COVID-19. Study as a whole: Both acute and convalescent COVID-19 samples were obtained from the United States, Italy and Spain. The analysed material was cDNA or gDNA that came from T cells, B-cell-depleted T cells, or PBMCs.

Participants were aged roughly 18 to 89 years from around 24 US areas. CDR1 and CDR2 (germline): SNHLY, FYNNEI. This CDR3 has 16 amino acids. The ends lost 3 bases at V and 5 bases at J; junction bases unmatched: 10. TCRdb's copy holds only in-frame clones and misses some; the assay was immunoSEQ multiplex PCR. The sample consists of roughly 290,000 clones, roughly 90% of them appearing once. The source of this sequence is a woman under 30 with acute COVID-19. The sample taken for sequencing was PBMCs or T cells enriched from blood (not recorded which). The chain joins TRBV2 to TRBJ2-5; 9 bases match TRBD2. CDR3 DNA sequence: TGTGCCAGCAGTGACCCATTAGCGGGAGCGGGGGAGACCCAGTACTTC. Amino acids: CASSDPLAGAGETQYF.